The 23 T cell receptor beta chains given below trace back to one sample, sequenced in a study of shared clonotypes between healthy human individuals (dated by TCRdb to the early 2020s). The protocol used for the library was the immunoSEQ multiplex PCR assay. TCRdb provides this immuneACCESS table in a form limited to in-frame rearrangements. Some clones are lacking; in checked studies, under half of them reflect an unresolved V gene, and why the rest are absent is not known. In this sample the table shows approximately 2.1 million clones, approximately 95% of which occur a single time. The top ten clones comprise roughly 0.36% of the sample. Sequencing was carried out using naive CD4+ T cells from PBMCs. Per the publication, the cell subset or site label means: CD45RA+ positively selected. These receptor sequences come from a man aged 18 to 30 in good health. Some clones in this sample may be carry-over from other donors' samples.

The rearrangement uses TRBV11-2 and TRBJ2-1, with TRBD2 as a possible D gene (5 bases). Germline lookup yields CDR1 SGHAT and CDR2 FQNNGV. CDR3 length: 15 amino acids. Trimming stripped 5 bases from V and 3 bases from J, with 14 bases between. As DNA, the CDR3 is TGTGCCAGCAGCGGACTTGCGGACGACTACAATGAGCAGTTCTTC. Its translation: CASSGLADDYNEQFF.

The chain employs TRBV5-1 and TRBJ1-5; 7 bases agree with TRBD1. Germline lookup yields CDR1 SGHRS and CDR2 YFSETQ. CDR3 length: 14 amino acids. The V segment lost 4 bases and the J segment 5 bases; nucleotides outside the gene matches: 6. The CDR3 region has the DNA TGCGCCAGCAGCATCGGACAGGCTGATCAGCCCCAGCATTTT. This translates into CASSIGQADQPQHF.

This chain connects TRBV7-9 to TRBJ2-1; D is unclear. V was cut by 5 bases and J by 0 bases, with 8 bases left in between. The CDR3 covers 14 residues. Germline V lookup: CDR1 SEHNR, CDR2 FQNEAQ (reference sequence). Here the CDR3 DNA reads TGTGCCAGCAGCCCCAAGAGCTCCTACAATGAGCAGTTCTTC. Amino acid sequence: CASSPKSSYNEQFF.

V and J are TRBV18 and TRBJ1-1; 7 bases are shared with TRBD1. Losses at the gene ends were 3 bases for V and 1 base for J; bases not matched to a gene: 5. Germline V gene lookup returns CDR1 KGHSH and CDR2 LQKENI. The CDR3 is made up of 15 amino acids. CDR3 sequence: CASSPIDRANTEAFF. In DNA, the CDR3 is TGTGCCAGCTCACCTATTGACAGGGCGAACACTGAAGCTTTCTTT.

The chain uses TRBV7-9 and TRBJ1-1, with TRBD1 as a possible D gene (5 bases). The V and J ends lost 5 bases and 7 bases respectively, with 11 bases between them. The CDR3 totals 12 residues. Germline loops: CDR1 SEHNR, CDR2 FQNEAQ (reference sequence). CDR3 amino acids: CASSPRDGEAFF. The CDR3 DNA reads as TGTGCCAGCAGCCCGCGGGACGGTGAAGCTTTCTTT.

Points on this clone: The sample holds other DNA sequences that translate to the same CDR3. This chain joins TRBV5-1 and TRBJ2-1; D remains ambiguous. There are 13 residues in the CDR3. V was trimmed by 0 bases and J by 7 bases, leaving 8 bases between them. CDR1 is SGHRS, CDR2 YFSETQ, per germline. CDR3: CASSLAVSNEQFF. The CDR3 nucleotides are TGCGCCAGCAGCTTGGCCGTGTCGAATGAGCAGTTCTTC.

The chain combines TRBV7-9 with TRBJ2-7; D unclear. CDR1 is SEHNR, CDR2 FQNEAQ, per germline (reference sequence). This CDR3 is built from 13 residues. V was pared by 3 bases and J by 4 bases, with 10 bases between. This CDR3 reads CASSFRVGYEQYF. In DNA, the CDR3 is TGTGCCAGCAGCTTCCGAGTGGGATACGAGCAGTACTTC.

V usage is TRBV30 and J usage is TRBJ2-1; 7 bases fit TRBD2. V was pared by 5 bases and J by 4 bases, with 11 bases of the junction left unmatched. CDR3 length: 15 residues. Germline CDR1 reads GTSNPN; CDR2 reads SVGIG (reference sequence). The CDR3 DNA is TGTGCCTGGGTCCCTGCGACTAGCACGTACAATGAGCAGTTCTTC. Amino acids: CAWVPATSTYNEQFF.

This chain uses TRBV18 with TRBJ2-7, with D possibly TRBD2 on 6 matching bases. Germline V gene data show CDR1 as KGHSH and CDR2 as LQKENI. This CDR3 region has 16 residues. V was pared by 4 bases and J by 0 bases, with 16 bases between. CDR3 nucleotide sequence: TGTGCCAGCTCACAAATAATTAGCGGTTCCTCCTACGAGCAGTACTTC. Amino acid sequence: CASSQIISGSSYEQYF.

This chain connects TRBV10-3 to TRBJ1-5, with D hard to call. Germline V gene data show CDR1 as ENHRY and CDR2 as SYGVKD. Trimming took off 10 bases at V and 4 bases at J, with 14 bases between the two ends. The CDR3 totals 13 residues. The CDR3 sequence is CATLDFANQPQHF. The CDR3 DNA sequence: TGTGCCACACTGGACTTTGCAAATCAGCCCCAGCATTTT.

The chain carries TRBV20-1 and TRBJ2-3; a possible D gene is TRBD2 (5 bases). The germline gives CDR1 DFQATT, CDR2 SNEGSKA (reference sequence). The length of the CDR3 is 11 residues. Trimming left V 6 bases short and J 7 bases short, with 11 bases between. This CDR3 reads CSAPSGYTQYF. CDR3 DNA: TGCAGTGCCCCGAGCGGTTATACGCAGTATTTT.

This sequence joins TRBV30 and TRBJ1-2; 7 bases fit TRBD1. Trimming cost V 1 base and J 11 bases; bases outside gene matches: 7. The CDR3 covers 12 residues. From germline, CDR1 is GTSNPN and CDR2 SVGIG (reference sequence). CDR3 bases: TGTGCCTGGAGTGAAACCCCACAGGGGTACACCTTC. The encoded protein is CAWSETPQGYTF.

The chain uses TRBV2 and TRBJ2-2; D may correspond to TRBD1 or TRBD2 (5 bases each). This CDR3 contains 15 residues. The germline CDR1 and CDR2 sequences are SNHLY and FYNNEI. In DNA, the CDR3 is TGTGCTACAATAAGGGACGCCTCGAACACCGGGGAGCTGTTTTTT. Protein product: CATIRDASNTGELFF.

The CDR3 bases are TGTGCCAGCAGCCAAGAGGCGGCTCAATTCACAGATACGCAGTATTTT. Residues: CASSQEAAQFTDTQYF. The chain carries TRBV4-2 and TRBJ2-3; no definite D call. Trimming removed 0 bases from V and 2 bases from J, with 12 bases in between. CDR1 LGHNA and CDR2 YNFKEQ come from the germline V gene. The CDR3 is 16 residues long.

V and J are TRBV28 and TRBJ1-5; 8 bases fit TRBD1. This CDR3 is built from 12 residues. Germline lookup yields CDR1 MDHEN and CDR2 SYDVKM. CDR3 sequence reads: CVTGGGNQPQHF. The CDR3 DNA is TGTGTAACAGGGGGTGGCAATCAGCCCCAGCATTTT.

The chain is built from TRBV6-5 and TRBJ1-1; TRBD1 is a possible D gene (5 bases). The length of the CDR3 is 15 residues. The V gene lost 2 bases and the J gene lost 1 base, with 11 bases spanning the gap. Looked up from germline, CDR1 is MNHEY and CDR2 is SVGAGI. This CDR3 is CASSYRITGNTEAFF. The CDR3, as DNA: TGTGCCAGCAGTTACCGTATTACAGGGAACACTGAAGCTTTCTTT.

The chain employs TRBV28 and TRBJ1-5; TRBD1 agrees at 9 bases. The CDR3 length is 15 residues. From germline, CDR1 is MDHEN and CDR2 SYDVKM. V was pared by 2 bases and J by 7 bases, with 6 bases of the junction left unmatched. The CDR3 DNA sequence: TGTGCCAGCAGTTTACGGGGACAGGGACGCCAGCCCCAGCATTTT. It encodes CASSLRGQGRQPQHF.

The chain recombines TRBV18 with TRBJ2-5; the D gene is possibly TRBD1 (6 bases). V was clipped by 6 bases and J by 4 bases, with 15 bases between them. The CDR3 is made up of 14 amino acids. Per the germline V gene, CDR1 is KGHSH and CDR2 is LQKENI. As DNA, the CDR3 is TGTGCCAGCTCCCGGGGACAACGTCCAGAGACCCAGTACTTC. This gives the protein CASSRGQRPETQYF.

With regard to this clone: The same CDR3 also results from other DNA sequences found in this sample. This chain joins TRBV19 and TRBJ1-2, with 7 bases aligning to TRBD1. The germline CDR1 and CDR2 sequences are LNHDA and SQIVND (reference sequence). The V segment lost 9 bases and the J segment 5 bases; nucleotides outside the gene matches: 12. The CDR3 length is 14 residues. CDR3 sequence: CASRETGFDYGYTF. CDR3 in DNA: TGTGCCAGCAGAGAGACAGGGTTCGATTATGGCTACACCTTC. The full variable domain, in which reference TRBV19 and TRBJ1-2 provide the parts outside the CDR3, is DGGITQSPKYLFRKEGQNVTLSCEQNLNHDAMYWYRQDPGQGLRLIYYSQIVNDFQKGDIAEGYSVSREKKESFPLTVTSAQKNPTAFYLCASRETGFDYGYTFGSGTRLTVV.

V and J are TRBV29-1 and TRBJ1-5; 9 nucleotides match TRBD1. V lost 5 bases, J lost 3 bases, and 8 bases stayed unmatched. Per the germline V gene, CDR1 is SQVTM and CDR2 is ANQGSEA. The CDR3 covers 15 residues. Written as DNA, the CDR3 is TGCAGCGTTAAGGACAGGGGAGACACCAATCAGCCCCAGCATTTT. Its protein product is CSVKDRGDTNQPQHF. The full variable domain, its missing parts supplied by reference TRBV29-1 and TRBJ1-5, is SAVISQKPSRDICQRGTSLTIQCQVDSQVTMMFWYRQQPGQSLTLIATANQGSEATYESGFVIDKFPISRPNLTFSTLTVSNMSPEDSSIYLCSVKDRGDTNQPQHFGDGTRLSIL.

This chain joins TRBV30 and TRBJ2-2; TRBD1 might be the D (5 bases). The CDR3 covers 17 residues. Trimming removed 0 bases from V and 1 base from J, with 15 bases in between. CDR1 is GTSNPN and CDR2 is SVGIG in the germline V gene (reference sequence). The chain's CDR3 is CAWSVSRQTQNTGELFF. DNA of the CDR3: TGTGCCTGGAGTGTTTCCCGACAGACACAGAACACCGGGGAGCTGTTTTTT.

This chain links TRBV5-1 with TRBJ1-2; D is undetermined. CDR3 length: 14 residues. Germline CDR1 SGHRS, CDR2 YFSETQ. V dropped 0 bases and J dropped 8 bases, with 14 bases sitting between them. The CDR3 nucleotides read TGCGCCAGCAGCTTGGCCCCGGAAGCAGCCGGCTACACCTTC. This sequence encodes CASSLAPEAAGYTF.

This clone has only a few counts. The identical CDR3 is also encoded by other nucleotide sequences in the sample. The rearrangement joins TRBV2 to TRBJ1-1; possibly TRBD1 for D (5 bases). Trimming removed 7 bases at V and 2 bases at J, with 11 bases between. This CDR3 spans 13 amino acids. The V gene's germline CDR1 is SNHLY and CDR2 FYNNEI. CDR3: CASTTQGNTEAFF. Written as DNA, the CDR3 is TGTGCCAGCACCACGCAGGGAAACACTGAAGCTTTCTTT.